A selection of T cell receptor beta chains follows, all from one sample in a study of cytomegalovirus exposure and HLA in healthy donors. Clones were sequenced by immunoSEQ multiplex PCR, and TCRdb holds only the in-frame ones, with some missing. The sample records 150,000 to 200,000 clones, 75% to 90% being singletons. The specimen sequenced was PBMCs. These receptors were taken from a man younger than 35 in good health and CMV-seropositive. CDR3s include the opening cysteine and the closing phenylalanine or tryptophan. Fields, in order: D gene, CDR3 length, clone size, V gene, J gene, CDR3 protein, CDR3 DNA. The D gene is left open where the match is weak. Only part of the rows carry a size: once, few, many, or a class if the clone is expanded.

d_gene: TRBD1
len: 14
abundance: once
v_gene: TRBV30
j_gene: TRBJ1-6
CDR3aa: CAWSQGQGNSPLHF
CDR3nt: TGTGCCTGGAGCCAGGGACAGGGGAATTCACCCCTCCACTTT

d_gene: .
len: 13
abundance: .
v_gene: TRBV5-8
j_gene: TRBJ1-1
CDR3aa: CASSWGGDTEAFF
CDR3nt: TGTGCCAGCAGTTGGGGGGGAGACACTGAAGCTTTCTTT

d_gene: .
len: 13
abundance: few
v_gene: TRBV9
j_gene: TRBJ2-2
CDR3aa: CASSVRNTGELFF
CDR3nt: TGTGCCAGCAGCGTACGGAACACCGGGGAGCTGTTTTTT

d_gene: TRBD1
len: 15
abundance: .
v_gene: TRBV2
j_gene: TRBJ2-3
CDR3aa: CASSDGQGLTDTQYF
CDR3nt: TGTGCCAGCAGTGATGGACAGGGACTTACAGATACGCAGTATTTT

d_gene: .
len: 12
abundance: .
v_gene: TRBV12-5
j_gene: TRBJ2-7
CDR3aa: CASGLGGYEQYF
CDR3nt: TGTGCTAGCGGCCTCGGAGGATACGAGCAGTACTTC

d_gene: TRBD2
len: 15
abundance: .
v_gene: TRBV14
j_gene: TRBJ2-1
CDR3aa: CASGQVTSGPNEQFF
CDR3nt: TGTGCCAGCGGCCAAGTTACTAGCGGTCCTAATGAGCAGTTCTTC

d_gene: TRBD1
len: 15
abundance: .
v_gene: TRBV25-1
j_gene: TRBJ2-3
CDR3aa: CASSEIDRDTDTQYF
CDR3nt: TGTGCCAGCAGTGAAATCGACAGGGACACAGATACGCAGTATTTT

d_gene: .
len: 16
abundance: .
v_gene: TRBV6-6
j_gene: TRBJ1-1
CDR3aa: CASSYHGQGFNTEAFF
CDR3nt: TGTGCCAGCAGTTACCACGGGCAGGGTTTTAACACTGAAGCTTTCTTT

d_gene: TRBD2
len: 15
abundance: .
v_gene: TRBV7-2
j_gene: TRBJ2-7
CDR3aa: CASSLVSTSAYEQYF
CDR3nt: TGTGCCAGCAGCTTAGTGTCGACTAGCGCGTACGAGCAGTACTTC

d_gene: .
len: 15
abundance: .
v_gene: TRBV7-2
j_gene: TRBJ1-1
CDR3aa: CASRPSYERETEAFF
CDR3nt: TGTGCCAGCAGACCGAGCTACGAACGGGAGACTGAAGCTTTCTTT

d_gene: .
len: 15
abundance: .
v_gene: TRBV25-1
j_gene: TRBJ1-3
CDR3aa: CASSQNSDSGNTIYF
CDR3nt: TGTGCCAGCAGTCAGAATAGCGACTCTGGAAACACCATATATTTT

d_gene: TRBD1
len: 16
abundance: .
v_gene: TRBV5-1
j_gene: TRBJ1-1
CDR3aa: CASSLATGQGNTEAFF
CDR3nt: TGCGCCAGCAGCTTAGCGACAGGGCAAGGGAACACTGAAGCTTTCTTT

d_gene: TRBD1
len: 15
abundance: .
v_gene: TRBV4-3
j_gene: TRBJ1-2
CDR3aa: CASRDRDSNNYGYTF
CDR3nt: TGCGCCAGCAGAGACCGGGACAGCAATAACTATGGCTACACCTTC

d_gene: .
len: 14
abundance: .
v_gene: TRBV7-2
j_gene: TRBJ2-3
CDR3aa: CASSSTPGHDTQYF
CDR3nt: TGTGCCAGCAGCTCGACGCCGGGACATGATACGCAGTATTTT

d_gene: .
len: 11
abundance: .
v_gene: TRBV10-3
j_gene: TRBJ2-5
CDR3aa: CAIRIEETQYF
CDR3nt: TGTGCCATCAGGATAGAAGAGACCCAGTACTTC

d_gene: TRBD2
len: 14
abundance: .
v_gene: TRBV19
j_gene: TRBJ2-3
CDR3aa: CASSPTGGKDTQYF
CDR3nt: TGTGCCAGTTCCCCTACGGGGGGGAAAGATACGCAGTATTTT

d_gene: .
len: 14
abundance: .
v_gene: TRBV5-1
j_gene: TRBJ1-1
CDR3aa: CASSLGQADTEAFF
CDR3nt: TGCGCCAGCAGCTTGGGACAGGCTGACACTGAAGCTTTCTTT

d_gene: .
len: 13
abundance: medium-sized
v_gene: TRBV5-1
j_gene: TRBJ1-1
CDR3aa: CASREGTNTEAFF
CDR3nt: TGCGCCAGCAGGGAGGGGACGAACACTGAAGCTTTCTTT

d_gene: .
len: 14
abundance: .
v_gene: TRBV18
j_gene: TRBJ1-1
CDR3aa: CASSLRRENTEAFF
CDR3nt: TGTGCCAGCTCACTTCGCAGGGAGAACACTGAAGCTTTCTTT

d_gene: TRBD2
len: 17
abundance: .
v_gene: TRBV5-5
j_gene: TRBJ2-3
CDR3aa: CASSLGVSGWSTDTQYF
CDR3nt: TGTGCCAGCAGCTTGGGAGTTAGCGGGTGGAGCACAGATACGCAGTATTTT

d_gene: .
len: 12
abundance: .
v_gene: TRBV2
j_gene: TRBJ1-1
CDR3aa: CASSEAVYEAFF
CDR3nt: TGTGCCAGCAGTGAAGCGGTCTACGAAGCTTTCTTT

d_gene: .
len: 12
abundance: .
v_gene: TRBV7-9
j_gene: TRBJ1-5
CDR3aa: CSSSSDSKVRNF
CDR3nt: TGTTCCAGCAGCTCAGACAGTAAAGTAAGGAATTTT

d_gene: TRBD1
len: 17
abundance: .
v_gene: TRBV27
j_gene: TRBJ2-4
CDR3aa: CASSPLDRGEAKNIQYF
CDR3nt: TGTGCCAGCAGCCCCCTGGACAGGGGTGAGGCCAAAAACATTCAGTACTTC

d_gene: .
len: 16
abundance: .
v_gene: TRBV4-1
j_gene: TRBJ2-2
CDR3aa: CASSQGRGVDTGELFF
CDR3nt: TGCGCCAGCAGCCAAGGAAGGGGCGTGGACACCGGGGAGCTGTTTTTT

d_gene: .
len: 13
abundance: .
v_gene: TRBV25-1
j_gene: TRBJ2-7
CDR3aa: CASSESGAGEQYF
CDR3nt: TGTGCCAGCAGTGAAAGTGGGGCAGGCGAGCAGTACTTC

d_gene: .
len: 15
abundance: few
v_gene: TRBV5-6
j_gene: TRBJ2-1
CDR3aa: CASSLIGYEGEEQFF
CDR3nt: TGTGCCAGCAGCTTGATCGGGTATGAGGGGGAAGAGCAGTTCTTC

d_gene: TRBD1
len: 15
abundance: .
v_gene: TRBV5-1
j_gene: TRBJ2-7
CDR3aa: CASSLGWDRAYEQYF
CDR3nt: TGCGCCAGCAGCTTGGGGTGGGACAGGGCCTACGAGCAGTACTTC

d_gene: TRBD1
len: 15
abundance: .
v_gene: TRBV19
j_gene: TRBJ1-4
CDR3aa: CASTPSDRINEKLFF
CDR3nt: TGTGCCAGTACCCCCTCGGACAGGATTAATGAAAAACTGTTTTTT

d_gene: .
len: 13
abundance: .
v_gene: TRBV7-6
j_gene: TRBJ1-1
CDR3aa: CASSLGQSTEAFF
CDR3nt: TGTGCCAGCAGCTTAGGACAGTCAACTGAAGCTTTCTTT

d_gene: TRBD2
len: 15
abundance: .
v_gene: TRBV10-3
j_gene: TRBJ2-7
CDR3aa: CATVDRGGPSYEQYF
CDR3nt: TGTGCCACCGTCGACCGGGGGGGCCCTTCCTACGAGCAGTACTTC

d_gene: TRBD2
len: 14
abundance: .
v_gene: TRBV10-1
j_gene: TRBJ2-7
CDR3aa: CASSYGEGPYEQYF
CDR3nt: TGCGCCAGCAGTTATGGGGAGGGACCCTACGAGCAGTACTTC

d_gene: TRBD1
len: 15
abundance: .
v_gene: TRBV6-5
j_gene: TRBJ2-3
CDR3aa: CASSSGTGSADTQYF
CDR3nt: TGTGCCAGCAGTTCCGGGACAGGGTCGGCGGATACGCAGTATTTT

d_gene: TRBD1
len: 15
abundance: .
v_gene: TRBV5-4
j_gene: TRBJ1-1
CDR3aa: CASSWDRVWNTEAFF
CDR3nt: TGTGCCAGCAGCTGGGACAGGGTTTGGAACACTGAAGCTTTCTTT

d_gene: .
len: 14
abundance: .
v_gene: TRBV5-4
j_gene: TRBJ1-1
CDR3aa: CASSPFEGGADAFF
CDR3nt: TGTGCCAGCAGCCCCTTTGAAGGAGGCGCCGATGCCTTCTTT

d_gene: .
len: 12
abundance: .
v_gene: TRBV19
j_gene: TRBJ2-1
CDR3aa: CASTEGPDEQFF
CDR3nt: TGTGCCAGTACCGAGGGCCCGGACGAGCAGTTCTTC

d_gene: .
len: 13
abundance: once
v_gene: TRBV6-5
j_gene: TRBJ2-7
CDR3aa: CASRLIETGEQYF
CDR3nt: TGTGCCAGCAGGCTCATTGAGACGGGGGAGCAGTACTTC

d_gene: TRBD1
len: 14
abundance: .
v_gene: TRBV6-4
j_gene: TRBJ1-2
CDR3aa: CASSRTGGRSGYTF
CDR3nt: TGTGCCAGCTCCAGGACAGGGGGAAGGTCTGGCTACACCTTC

d_gene: .
len: 15
abundance: .
v_gene: TRBV6-1
j_gene: TRBJ2-7
CDR3aa: CASSLEGGASYEQYF
CDR3nt: TGTGCCAGCAGTTTGGAAGGGGGGGCCTCCTACGAGCAGTACTTC

d_gene: TRBD2
len: 15
abundance: .
v_gene: TRBV6-1
j_gene: TRBJ2-3
CDR3aa: CASKGTSLNPDTQYF
CDR3nt: TGTGCCAGCAAGGGGACTAGCCTTAATCCCGATACGCAGTATTTT

d_gene: .
len: 13
abundance: .
v_gene: TRBV10-1
j_gene: TRBJ2-5
CDR3aa: CASSLKPSGTQYF
CDR3nt: TGCGCCAGCAGCCTTAAACCCTCGGGGACCCAGTACTTC

d_gene: .
len: 15
abundance: .
v_gene: TRBV6-5
j_gene: TRBJ1-1
CDR3aa: CASSQPGRGNTEAFF
CDR3nt: TGTGCCAGCAGCCAACCCGGGAGGGGGAACACTGAAGCTTTCTTT

d_gene: TRBD2
len: 16
abundance: .
v_gene: TRBV18
j_gene: TRBJ2-3
CDR3aa: CASSLLSGGATDTQYF
CDR3nt: TGTGCCAGCTCACTTCTCAGCGGGGGGGCCACAGATACGCAGTATTTT